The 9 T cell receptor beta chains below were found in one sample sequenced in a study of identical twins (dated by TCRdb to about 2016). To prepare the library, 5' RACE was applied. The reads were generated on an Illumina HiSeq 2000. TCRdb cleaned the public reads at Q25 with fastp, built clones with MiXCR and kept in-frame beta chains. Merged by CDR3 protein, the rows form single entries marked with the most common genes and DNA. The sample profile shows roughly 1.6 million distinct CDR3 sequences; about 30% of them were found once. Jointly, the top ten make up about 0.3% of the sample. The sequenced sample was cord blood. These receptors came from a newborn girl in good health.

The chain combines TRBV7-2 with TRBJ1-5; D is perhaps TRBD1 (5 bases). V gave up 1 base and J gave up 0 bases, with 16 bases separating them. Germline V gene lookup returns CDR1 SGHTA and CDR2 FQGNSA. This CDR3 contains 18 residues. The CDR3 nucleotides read TGTGCCAGCAGCTTAGAGGCAGGGCGCCTTTATAGCAATCAGCCCCAGCATTTT. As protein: CASSLEAGRLYSNQPQHF.

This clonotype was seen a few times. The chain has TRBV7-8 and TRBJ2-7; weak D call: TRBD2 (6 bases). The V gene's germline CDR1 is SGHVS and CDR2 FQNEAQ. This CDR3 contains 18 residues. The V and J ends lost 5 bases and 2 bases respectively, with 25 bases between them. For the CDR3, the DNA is TGTGCCAGCAGCCCAGCCATGAAGATAGCGGTAGCCCCCTACGAGCAGTACTTC. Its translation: CASSPAMKIAVAPYEQYF.

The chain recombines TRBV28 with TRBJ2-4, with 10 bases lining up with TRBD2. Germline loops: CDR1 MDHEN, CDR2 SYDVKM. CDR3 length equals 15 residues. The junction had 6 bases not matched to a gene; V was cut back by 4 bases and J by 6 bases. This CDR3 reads CASSSPSGSVNIQYF. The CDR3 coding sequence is TGTGCCAGCAGTTCCCCTAGCGGGAGTGTAAACATTCAGTACTTC.

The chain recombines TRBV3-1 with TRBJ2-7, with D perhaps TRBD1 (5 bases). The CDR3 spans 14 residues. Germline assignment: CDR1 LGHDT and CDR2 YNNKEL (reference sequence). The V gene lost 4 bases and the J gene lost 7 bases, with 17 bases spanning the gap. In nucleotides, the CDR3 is TGTGCCAGCAGCCTCAGGGCCTTGTCTAATGAGCAGTACTTC. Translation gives CASSLRALSNEQYF.

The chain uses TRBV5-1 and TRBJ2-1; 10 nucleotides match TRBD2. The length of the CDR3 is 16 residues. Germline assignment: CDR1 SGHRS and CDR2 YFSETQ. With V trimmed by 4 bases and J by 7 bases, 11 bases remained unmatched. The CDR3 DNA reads TGCGCCAGCAGCACGTCCCCTAGCGGGGGCGAGAATGAGCAGTTCTTC. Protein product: CASSTSPSGGENEQFF. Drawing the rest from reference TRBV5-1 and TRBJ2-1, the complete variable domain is KAGVTQTPRYLIKTRGQQVTLSCSPISGHRSVSWYQQTPGQGLQFLFEYFSETQRNKGNFPGRFSGRQFSNSRSEMNVSTLELGDSALYLCASSTSPSGGENEQFFGPGTRLTVL.

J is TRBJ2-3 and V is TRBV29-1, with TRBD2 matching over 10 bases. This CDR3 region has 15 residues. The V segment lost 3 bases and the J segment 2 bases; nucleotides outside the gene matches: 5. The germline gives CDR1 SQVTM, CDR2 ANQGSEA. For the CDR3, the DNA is TGCAGCGTTGACGGGCTAGCGGGAGCCACAGATACGCAGTATTTT. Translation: CSVDGLAGATDTQYF.

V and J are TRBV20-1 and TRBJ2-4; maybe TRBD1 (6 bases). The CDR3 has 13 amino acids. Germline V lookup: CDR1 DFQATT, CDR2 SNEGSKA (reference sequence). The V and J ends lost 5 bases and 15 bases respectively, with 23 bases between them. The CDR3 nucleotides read TGCAGTGCTCCTAGGGGCCTAGGGGGAGTTCCGTACTTC. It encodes CSAPRGLGGVPYF.

The CDR3 DNA is TGTGCCAGTAGTCGTGCCCAAAGGAGAGAGACCCAGTACTTC. Translation: CASSRAQRRETQYF. This chain connects TRBV19 to TRBJ2-7; D gene ambiguous. Near its end, the DNA agrees better with TRBJ2-5, so the J call may be wrong. CDR1 is LNHDA, CDR2 SQIVND, per germline (reference sequence). The CDR3 has 14 residues.

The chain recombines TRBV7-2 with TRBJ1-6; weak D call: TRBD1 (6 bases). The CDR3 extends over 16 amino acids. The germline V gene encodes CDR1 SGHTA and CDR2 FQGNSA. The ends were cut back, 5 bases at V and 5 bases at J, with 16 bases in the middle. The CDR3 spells CASSPRVYRDNSPLHF. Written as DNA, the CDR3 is TGTGCCAGCAGCCCAAGGGTTTACAGGGATAATTCACCCCTCCACTTT.